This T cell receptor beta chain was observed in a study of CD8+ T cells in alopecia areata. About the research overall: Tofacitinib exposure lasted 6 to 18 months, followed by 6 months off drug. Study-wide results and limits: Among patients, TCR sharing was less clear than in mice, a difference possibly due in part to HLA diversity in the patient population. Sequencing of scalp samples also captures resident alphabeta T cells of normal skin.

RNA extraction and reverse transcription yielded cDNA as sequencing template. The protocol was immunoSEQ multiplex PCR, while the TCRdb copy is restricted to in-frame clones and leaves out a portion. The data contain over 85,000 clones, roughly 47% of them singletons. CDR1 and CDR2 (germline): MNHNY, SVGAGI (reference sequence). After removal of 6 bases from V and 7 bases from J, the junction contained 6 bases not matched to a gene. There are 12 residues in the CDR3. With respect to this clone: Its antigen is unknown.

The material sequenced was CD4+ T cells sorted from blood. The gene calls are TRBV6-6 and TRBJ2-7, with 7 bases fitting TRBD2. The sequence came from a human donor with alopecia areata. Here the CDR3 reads CASRSVREEQYF. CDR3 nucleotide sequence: TGTGCCAGCAGGTCAGTGCGGGAGGAGCAGTACTTC.